The rows below give T cell receptor beta chains drawn from one sample of a study of response to subunit inactivated influenza vaccine. TCRdb passed the RT-PCR reads through MiXCR, listing each CDR3 protein once. The data show 500,000 to 650,000 distinct CDR3 sequences, less than 10% seen once. Source: PBMCs from blood, taken around 25 months after vaccination. The receptors were sampled from a man between 50 and 69 years old who received an inactivated influenza vaccine. CDR3s include the opening cysteine and the closing phenylalanine or tryptophan. The order of the fields is clone size, D gene, J gene, V gene, CDR3 DNA, CDR3 protein. D genes are given only for firm matches. Expanded clones are given a class, and other clones once, few, many or no size at all.

few | . | TRBJ1-5 | TRBV12-3/TRBV12-4 | TGTGCCAGCAGTTTAGGACAAACGCAGCCCCAGCATTTT | CASSLGQTQPQHF
. | . | TRBJ2-7 | TRBV20-1 | TGCAGTGCGTCCCCTGGCGGTTCTCTCGAGCAGTACTTC | CSASPGGSLEQYF
. | . | TRBJ2-3 | TRBV5-1 | TGCGCCAGCAGCAGAACTCGATCAATCTTCCCAGATACGCAGTATTTT | CASSRTRSIFPDTQYF
few | . | TRBJ2-1 | TRBV7-6 | TGTGCCAGCGGCCCCCATTACCGCGATGAGCAGTTCTTC | CASGPHYRDEQFF
. | TRBD2 | TRBJ2-2 | TRBV30 | TGTGCCTGGAGTGTGGGCGGGAGTGGCGGGGAGCTGTTTTTT | CAWSVGGSGGELFF
few | . | TRBJ2-1 | TRBV4-1 | TGCGCCAGCAGCCAACTTCCTCTTGCGAGCTCCTACAATGAGCAGTTCTTC | CASSQLPLASSYNEQFF
few | TRBD2 | TRBJ2-7 | TRBV20-1 | TGCAGTGCTAGAGATCTCCAGCGGGAGCGTGGGGAGCAGTACTTC | CSARDLQRERGEQYF
many | . | TRBJ2-5 | TRBV3-1 | TGTGCCAGCAGCCAGTTACAAGAGACCCAGTACTTC | CASSQLQETQYF
. | . | TRBJ2-3 | TRBV20-1 | TGCAGTGCTCAATGGACAGGCACAGATACGCAGTATTTT | CSAQWTGTDTQYF
few | . | TRBJ2-3 | TRBV25-1 | TGTGCCAGCAGTGATATCCTGAGGGGACTCTCTTCCCAACCAGATACGCAGTATTTT | CASSDILRGLSSQPDTQYF
few | . | TRBJ1-1 | TRBV20-1 | TGCAGTGCTAGAGCAGGCCACACTGAAGCTTTCTTT | CSARAGHTEAFF
few | . | TRBJ1-3 | TRBV5-1 | TGCGCCAGCAGGGCCACCCGATCGTCTGGAAACACCATATATTTT | CASRATRSSGNTIYF
few | . | TRBJ1-2 | TRBV28 | TGTGCCAGCAGTTTAGACGTTAACTATGGCTACACCTTC | CASSLDVNYGYTF
many | . | TRBJ2-3 | TRBV4-1 | TGCGCCAGCAGCCAATTCTGGGACGGTAGCACAGATACGCAGTATTTT | CASSQFWDGSTDTQYF
many | . | TRBJ1-3 | TRBV4-3 | TGCGCCAGCAACTCCGGACAACCGATTCCTTCTGGAAACACCATATATTTT | CASNSGQPIPSGNTIYF